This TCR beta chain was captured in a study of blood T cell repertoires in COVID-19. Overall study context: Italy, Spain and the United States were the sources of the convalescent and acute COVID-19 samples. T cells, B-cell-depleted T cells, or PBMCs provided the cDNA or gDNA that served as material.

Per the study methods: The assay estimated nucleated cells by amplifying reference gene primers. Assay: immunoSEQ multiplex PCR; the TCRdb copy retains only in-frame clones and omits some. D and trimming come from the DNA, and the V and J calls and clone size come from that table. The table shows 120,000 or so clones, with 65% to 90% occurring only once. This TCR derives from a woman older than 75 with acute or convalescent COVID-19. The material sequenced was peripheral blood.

This chain's CDR3 is CASSFSNYGYTF. The CDR3 DNA sequence: TGTGCCAGCAGTTTCTCTAACTATGGCTACACCTTC. V and J are TRBV12-3 or TRBV12-4 and TRBJ1-2, with D hard to call. The CDR3 covers 12 residues. V was shortened by 3 bases and J by 0 bases, with 2 bases between the two germline ends.